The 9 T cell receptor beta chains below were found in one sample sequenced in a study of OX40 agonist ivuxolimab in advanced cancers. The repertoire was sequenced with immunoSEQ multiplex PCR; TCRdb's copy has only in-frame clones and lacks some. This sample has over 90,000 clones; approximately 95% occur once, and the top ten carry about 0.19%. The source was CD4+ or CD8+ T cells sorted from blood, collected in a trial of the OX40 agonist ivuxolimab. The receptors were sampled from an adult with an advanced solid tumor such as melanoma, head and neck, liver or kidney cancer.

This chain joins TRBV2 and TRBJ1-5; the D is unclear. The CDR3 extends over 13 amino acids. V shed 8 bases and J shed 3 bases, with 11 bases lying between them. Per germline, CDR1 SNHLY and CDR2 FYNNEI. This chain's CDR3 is CASLEQLNQPQHF. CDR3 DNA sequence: TGTGCCAGCCTGGAGCAGCTCAATCAGCCCCAGCATTTT.

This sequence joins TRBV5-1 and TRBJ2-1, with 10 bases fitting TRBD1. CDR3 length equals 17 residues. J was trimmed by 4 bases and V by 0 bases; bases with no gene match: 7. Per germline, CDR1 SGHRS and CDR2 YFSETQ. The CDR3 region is CASSLEPRQGAYNEQFF. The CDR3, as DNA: TGCGCCAGCAGCTTGGAACCCAGACAGGGGGCGTACAATGAGCAGTTCTTC.

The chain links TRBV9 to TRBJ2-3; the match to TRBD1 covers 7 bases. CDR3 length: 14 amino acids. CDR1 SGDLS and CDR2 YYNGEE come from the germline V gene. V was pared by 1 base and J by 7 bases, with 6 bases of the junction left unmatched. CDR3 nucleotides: TGTGCCAGCAGCGTAAGACAGGGTACCAATACGCAGTATTTT. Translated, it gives CASSVRQGTNTQYF.

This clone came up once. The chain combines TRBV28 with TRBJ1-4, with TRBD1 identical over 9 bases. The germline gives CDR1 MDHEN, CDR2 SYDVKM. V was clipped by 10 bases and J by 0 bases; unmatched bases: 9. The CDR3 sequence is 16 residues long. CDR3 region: CAIMDRGTATNEKLFF. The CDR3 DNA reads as TGTGCCATCATGGACAGGGGAACAGCAACTAATGAAAAACTGTTTTTT.

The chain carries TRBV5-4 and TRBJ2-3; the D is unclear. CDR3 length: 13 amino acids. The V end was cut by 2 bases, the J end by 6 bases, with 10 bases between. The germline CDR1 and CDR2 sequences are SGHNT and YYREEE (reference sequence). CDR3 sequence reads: CASSLSTGDTQYF. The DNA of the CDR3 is TGTGCCAGCAGCTTAAGTACTGGGGATACGCAGTATTTT.

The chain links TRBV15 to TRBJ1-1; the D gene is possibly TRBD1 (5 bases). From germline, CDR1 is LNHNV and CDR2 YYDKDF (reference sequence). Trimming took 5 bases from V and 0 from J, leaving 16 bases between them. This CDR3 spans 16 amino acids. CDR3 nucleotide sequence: TGTGCCACCAGCCCTCCGGAGGGGAGAATGAACACTGAAGCTTTCTTT. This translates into CATSPPEGRMNTEAFF.

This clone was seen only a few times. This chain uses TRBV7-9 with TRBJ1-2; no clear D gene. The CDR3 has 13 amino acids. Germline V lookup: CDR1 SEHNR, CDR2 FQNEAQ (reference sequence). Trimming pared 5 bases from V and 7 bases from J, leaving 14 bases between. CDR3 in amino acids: CASSPDGSGGYTF. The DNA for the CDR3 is TGTGCCAGCAGCCCGGACGGATCGGGTGGCTACACCTTC.

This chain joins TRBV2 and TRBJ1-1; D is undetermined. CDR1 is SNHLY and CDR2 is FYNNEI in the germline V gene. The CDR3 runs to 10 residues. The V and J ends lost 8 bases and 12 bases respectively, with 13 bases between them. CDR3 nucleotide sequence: TGTGCCAGCGCCGTATTAGGAACTTTCTTT. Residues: CASAVLGTFF.

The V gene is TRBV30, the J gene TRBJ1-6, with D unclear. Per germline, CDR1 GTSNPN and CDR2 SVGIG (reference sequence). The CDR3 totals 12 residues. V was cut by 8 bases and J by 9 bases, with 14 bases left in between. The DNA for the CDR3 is TGTGCCGAAGGGAAGTGGGGTTCACCCCTCCACTTT. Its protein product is CAEGKWGSPLHF.